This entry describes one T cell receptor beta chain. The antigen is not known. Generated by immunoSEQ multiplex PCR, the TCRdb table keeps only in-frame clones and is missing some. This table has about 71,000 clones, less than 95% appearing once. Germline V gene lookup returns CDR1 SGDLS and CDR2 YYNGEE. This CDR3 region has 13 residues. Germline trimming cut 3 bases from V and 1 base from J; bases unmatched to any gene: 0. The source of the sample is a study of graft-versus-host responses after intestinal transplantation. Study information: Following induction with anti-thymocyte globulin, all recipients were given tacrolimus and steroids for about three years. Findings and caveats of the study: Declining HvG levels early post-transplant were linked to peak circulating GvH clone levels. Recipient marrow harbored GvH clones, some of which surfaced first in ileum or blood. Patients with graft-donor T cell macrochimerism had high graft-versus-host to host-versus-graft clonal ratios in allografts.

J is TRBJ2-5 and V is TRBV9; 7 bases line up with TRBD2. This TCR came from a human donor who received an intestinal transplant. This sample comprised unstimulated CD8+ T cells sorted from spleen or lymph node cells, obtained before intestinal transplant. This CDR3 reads CASSGLAQETQYF. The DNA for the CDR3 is TGTGCCAGCAGCGGACTAGCCCAAGAGACCCAGTACTTC.